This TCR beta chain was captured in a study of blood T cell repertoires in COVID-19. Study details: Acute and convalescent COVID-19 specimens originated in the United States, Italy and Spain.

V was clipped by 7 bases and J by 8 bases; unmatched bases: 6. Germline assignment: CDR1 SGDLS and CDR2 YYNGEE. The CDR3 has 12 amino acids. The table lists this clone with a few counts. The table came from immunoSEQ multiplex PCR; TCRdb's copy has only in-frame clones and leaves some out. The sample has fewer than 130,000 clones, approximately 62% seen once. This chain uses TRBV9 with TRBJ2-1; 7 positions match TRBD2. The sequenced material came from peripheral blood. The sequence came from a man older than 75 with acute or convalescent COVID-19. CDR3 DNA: TGTGCCAGCGGGGAGGGCCCCCATGAGCAGTTCTTC. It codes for CASGEGPHEQFF.